This T cell receptor beta chain derives from a study of shared clonotypes between healthy human individuals. Profiled with immunoSEQ multiplex PCR; TCRdb holds only in-frame clones, not every one. This table holds roughly 2.4 million clones, 90% to 97% found once. CDR1 and CDR2 (germline): DFQATT, SNEGSKA (reference sequence). CDR3 size: 11 residues. Sequenced: naive CD4+ T cells sorted from blood. Stated subset: CD45RA+ positively selected. The genes are TRBV20-1 and TRBJ2-7; TRBD2 aligns across 11 bases. The sequence was obtained from a man aged 18 to 30 in good health. CDR3 sequence reads: CKPGIGLAGYF. The CDR3 coding sequence is TGCAAACCTGGTATCGGACTAGCGGGGTACTTC.